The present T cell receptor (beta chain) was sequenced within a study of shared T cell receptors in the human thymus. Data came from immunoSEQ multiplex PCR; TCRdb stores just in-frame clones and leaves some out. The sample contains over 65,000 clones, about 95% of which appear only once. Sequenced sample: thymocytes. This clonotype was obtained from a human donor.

The CDR3 loop reads CASSQTLEGGGGLYTQYF. In DNA form, the CDR3 reads TGCGCCAGCAGCCAGACGCTGGAGGGGGGCGGGGGGCTATATACGCAGTATTTT. The chain links TRBV4-3 to TRBJ2-3, with TRBD2 matching 8 bases. The CDR3 totals 18 residues. From germline, CDR1 is LGHNA and CDR2 YSLEER. V gave up 3 bases and J gave up 7 bases; unmatched junction bases: 18.